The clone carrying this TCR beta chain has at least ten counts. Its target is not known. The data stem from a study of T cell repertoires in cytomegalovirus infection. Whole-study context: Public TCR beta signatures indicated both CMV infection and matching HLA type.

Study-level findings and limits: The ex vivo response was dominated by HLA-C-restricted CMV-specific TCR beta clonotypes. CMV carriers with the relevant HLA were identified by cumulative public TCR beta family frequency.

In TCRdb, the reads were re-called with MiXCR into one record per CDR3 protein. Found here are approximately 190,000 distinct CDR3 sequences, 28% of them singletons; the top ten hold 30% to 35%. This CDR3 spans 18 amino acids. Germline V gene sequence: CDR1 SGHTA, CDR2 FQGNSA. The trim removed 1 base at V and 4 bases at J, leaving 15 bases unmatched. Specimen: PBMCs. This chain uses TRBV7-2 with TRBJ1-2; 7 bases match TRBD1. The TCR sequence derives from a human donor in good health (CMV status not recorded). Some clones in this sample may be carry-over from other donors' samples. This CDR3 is CASSLVGTENTPSYGYTF. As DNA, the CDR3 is TGTGCCAGCAGCTTAGTGGGGACAGAGAATACCCCCAGCTATGGCTACACCTTC.